These 27 T cell receptor beta chains were sequenced from one sample in a study of response to subunit inactivated influenza vaccine. TCRdb analysed the RT-PCR reads with MiXCR anew, one entry per CDR3 protein. The sample includes about 830,000 distinct CDR3 sequences, roughly 20% of them seen just once. The sample consisted of PBMCs from blood, taken around 5 days after vaccination. The receptors were gathered from a man aged 45-65 years who received an inactivated influenza vaccine.

The rearrangement joins TRBV7-9 to TRBJ1-6; D is ambiguous. V was trimmed by 1 base and J by 2 bases, leaving 9 bases between them. Germline V gene lookup returns CDR1 SEHNR and CDR2 FQNEAQ (reference sequence). This CDR3 has 16 residues. The CDR3 here is CASSLGSSAYNSPLHF. For the CDR3, the DNA is TGTGCCAGCAGCTTAGGCAGTAGCGCCTATAATTCACCCCTCCACTTT.

The chain joins TRBV7-8 to TRBJ2-5, with D maybe TRBD2 (5 bases). Germline CDR1 is SGHVS and CDR2 is FQNEAQ. The CDR3 extends over 16 amino acids. With 5 bases removed from V and 5 bases from J, the gap between germline ends came to 21 bases. CDR3 DNA: TGTGCCAGCAGCGCGAAGAGGGTTCAGGTTGGTGAGACCCAGTACTTC. It specifies CASSAKRVQVGETQYF.

The chain carries TRBV7-2 and TRBJ2-1; unclear D gene. Trimming left V 5 bases short and J 5 bases short, with 16 bases between. The germline V gene has CDR1 SGHTA and CDR2 FQGNSA. The CDR3 consists of 15 residues. DNA for the CDR3: TGTGCCAGCAGCCCATTTCTGGCGGCCGACAATGAGCAGTTCTTC. Its protein is CASSPFLAADNEQFF. Looking up the rest from reference TRBV7-2 and TRBJ2-1 gives the full variable domain: GAGVSQSPSNKVTEKGKDVELRCDPISGHTALYWYRQSLGQGLEFLIYFQGNSAPDKSGLPSDRFSAERTGGSVSTLTIQRTQQEDSAVYLCASSPFLAADNEQFFGPGTRLTVL.

This chain joins TRBV11-2 and TRBJ2-1; no definite D call. The CDR3 length is 13 residues. V gave up 5 bases and J gave up 3 bases, with 8 bases separating them. Germline loops: CDR1 SGHAT, CDR2 FQNNGV. The CDR3 loop reads CASSPRNYNEQFF. CDR3 nucleotides: TGTGCCAGCAGCCCCCGGAACTACAATGAGCAGTTCTTC.

This clonotype was picked up a small number of times. This CDR3 is CSARDLRTGELFF. The CDR3 DNA sequence: TGCAGTGCTAGAGATTTGCGCACCGGGGAGCTGTTTTTT. The J gene is TRBJ2-2, the V gene TRBV20-1; D is uncertain. V shed 0 bases and J shed 4 bases, with 6 bases lying between them. This CDR3 region has 13 residues. Germline CDR1 is DFQATT and CDR2 is SNEGSKA (reference sequence).

The chain carries TRBV29-1 and TRBJ1-1; 9 bases align to TRBD1. The germline gives CDR1 SQVTM, CDR2 ANQGSEA. J gave up 4 bases and V 5 bases, and 11 bases lay outside the gene matches. The CDR3 totals 15 residues. The DNA of the CDR3 is TGCAGCGTTTTCTGGACAGGGGTTCGGAGCACTGAAGCTTTCTTT. It encodes CSVFWTGVRSTEAFF. Drawing the rest from reference TRBV29-1 and TRBJ1-1, the complete variable domain is SAVISQKPSRDICQRGTSLTIQCQVDSQVTMMFWYRQQPGQSLTLIATANQGSEATYESGFVIDKFPISRPNLTFSTLTVSNMSPEDSSIYLCSVFWTGVRSTEAFFGQGTRLTVV.

This clonotype was found a few times. CDR3 nucleotide sequence: TGTGCCAGCAGTTACGGAGGGCCCCTCAATGAGCAGTTCTTC. The encoded protein is CASSYGGPLNEQFF. This chain uses TRBV6-2 or TRBV6-3 with TRBJ2-1; D possibly corresponds to TRBD2 (6 bases). V was shortened by 2 bases and J by 6 bases, with 11 bases between the two germline ends. CDR3 length: 14 amino acids. In germline, CDR1 is MNHEY, CDR2 SVGEGT.

V gene TRBV7-8 combines with J gene TRBJ2-3, with 7 nucleotides matching TRBD2. The germline V gene encodes CDR1 SGHVS and CDR2 FQNEAQ. V shed 6 bases and J 0 bases; nucleotides not matched to a gene: 6. The CDR3 is 15 amino acids. The CDR3 DNA is TGTGCCAGCAGACTAGGAGCGGGAAGCACAGATACGCAGTATTTT. This encodes CASRLGAGSTDTQYF.

The chain is built from TRBV20-1 and TRBJ2-1; D perhaps matches TRBD2 (5 bases). There are 15 residues in the CDR3. Trimming shortened V by 6 bases and J by 4 bases, and 19 bases separated the two germline ends. CDR1 is DFQATT, CDR2 SNEGSKA, per germline (reference sequence). CDR3 region: CSASQSSVRYNEQFF. The CDR3 DNA reads TGCAGTGCAAGCCAGAGTAGCGTTCGATACAATGAGCAGTTCTTC.

This clonotype was seen a handful of times. V gene TRBV20-1 combines with J gene TRBJ1-2, with D unclear. This CDR3 region has 10 residues. V was clipped by 3 bases and J by 7 bases, with 6 bases between them. Germline assignment: CDR1 DFQATT and CDR2 SNEGSKA (reference sequence). This CDR3 reads CSARVSGYTF. The CDR3 bases are TGCAGTGCTAGGGTTTCTGGCTACACCTTC.

The genes are TRBV20-1 and TRBJ1-2; D is unclear. Between the trimmed V and J ends, which lost 1 base and 8 bases, there was a span of 5 bases. Germline CDR1 is DFQATT and CDR2 is SNEGSKA (reference sequence). The CDR3 covers 10 residues. The CDR3 DNA reads TGCAGTGCTAGAGCGGGCGGCTACACCTTC. Residues: CSARAGGYTF.

The chain uses TRBV20-1 and TRBJ1-2; 9 positions agree with TRBD1. Germline assignment: CDR1 DFQATT and CDR2 SNEGSKA (reference sequence). The CDR3 totals 13 residues. With V trimmed by 4 bases and J by 7 bases, 7 bases remained unmatched. The CDR3 DNA reads TGCAGTGCTAAGGACAGGGGTTTTTCTGGCTACACCTTC. This codes for CSAKDRGFSGYTF.

This clonotype was observed at least ten times. The chain has TRBV29-1 and TRBJ1-2; D ambiguous. CDR1 and CDR2 from the germline V gene are SQVTM and ANQGSEA. This CDR3 has 18 amino acids. With 4 bases removed from V and 7 bases from J, the gap between germline ends came to 31 bases. CDR3 nucleotide sequence: TGCAGCGTTGGGGCCCCAGCGCTCGATCCTCTCCAAATCTTTGGCTACACCTTC. It yields the protein CSVGAPALDPLQIFGYTF.

The rearrangement links TRBV4-1 to TRBJ2-7, with a weak D call TRBD2 (6 bases). V was pared by 5 bases and J by 5 bases, with 13 bases between. This CDR3 spans 13 amino acids. In germline, CDR1 is MGHRA, CDR2 YSYEKL. The CDR3 sequence is CASSVGSYNEQYF. The CDR3 nucleotides read TGCGCCAGCAGCGTCGGGAGTTACAACGAGCAGTACTTC.

In its sample, this clonotype was seen a few times. This sequence joins TRBV6-1 and TRBJ2-7, with TRBD2 identical over 8 bases. This CDR3 has 14 amino acids. Germline CDR1 and CDR2: MNHNS and SASEGT. The J segment lost 6 bases and the V segment lost 6 bases, leaving 10 bases of the junction unmatched. The CDR3 DNA follows: TGTGCCAGCAGCCGCCGGGGGGGAGCGGCCGAGCAGTACTTC. Amino acids: CASSRRGGAAEQYF.

The J gene is TRBJ1-2, the V gene TRBV6-5; D call uncertain. V was cut by 5 bases and J by 3 bases, with 10 bases left in between. The CDR3 has 13 amino acids. Germline V gene sequence: CDR1 MNHEY, CDR2 SVGAGI. CDR3 protein: CASSNGLDYGYTF. The CDR3 DNA follows: TGTGCCAGCAGTAACGGCCTGGACTATGGCTACACCTTC.

This clonotype was seen a few times. The J gene is TRBJ2-1, the V gene TRBV12-3 or TRBV12-4, with 10 bases fitting TRBD2. The CDR3 covers 16 residues. V shed 2 bases, J shed 3 bases, and the junction held 4 bases outside the gene matches. The chain's CDR3 is CASSLSLAGGYNEQFF. For the CDR3, the DNA is TGTGCCAGCAGTTTATCTTTAGCGGGAGGCTACAATGAGCAGTTCTTC.

The rearrangement uses TRBV7-2 and TRBJ2-2, with D unresolved. Between the trimmed V and J ends, which lost 4 bases and 1 base, there was a span of 13 bases. Germline CDR1 and CDR2: SGHTA and FQGNSA. The CDR3 has 16 amino acids. The CDR3 DNA is TGTGCCAGCAGCTCCTTGGGAATTAAGAACACCGGGGAGCTGTTTTTT. As protein: CASSSLGIKNTGELFF.

This clonotype was counted a few times. V usage is TRBV24-1 and J usage is TRBJ2-7; D is unresolved. In germline, CDR1 is KGHDR, CDR2 SFDVKD. The CDR3 extends over 13 amino acids. V lost 3 bases, J lost 0 bases, and 5 bases lay in between. CDR3 coding DNA: TGTGCCACCAGTGATCCGTCCTCCTACGAGCAGTACTTC. Translation gives CATSDPSSYEQYF.

This clonotype was observed a handful of times. The chain recombines TRBV5-1 with TRBJ2-7; D may correspond to TRBD1 or TRBD2 (6 bases each). Trimming pared 1 base from V and 0 bases from J, leaving 11 bases between. CDR3 length: 15 residues. Per germline, CDR1 SGHRS and CDR2 YFSETQ. CDR3 region: CASSLTGRSSYEQYF. The CDR3 DNA reads TGCGCCAGCAGCTTGACAGGGAGGAGCTCCTACGAGCAGTACTTC.

In this sample, this clonotype turned up many times. This chain uses TRBV12-3 or TRBV12-4 with TRBJ2-2, with D perhaps TRBD2 (6 bases). The CDR3 sequence is 15 residues long. V was cut by 7 bases and J by 3 bases, with 15 bases left in between. As DNA, the CDR3 is TGTGCCAGCACCCTGGGGGGACGGTACACCGGGGAGCTGTTTTTT. Its protein product is CASTLGGRYTGELFF.

This clonotype has only a few counts. The rearrangement uses TRBV15 and TRBJ1-2; D uncertain. The V end lost 5 bases, the J end lost 4 bases, and 11 bases lay between the germline ends. The CDR3 runs to 13 residues. Germline CDR1 and CDR2: LNHNV and YYDKDF (reference sequence). The CDR3 DNA sequence: TGTGCCACCAGCCCCCACTTGCTCTATGGCTACACCTTC. Translating it yields CATSPHLLYGYTF.

The rearrangement links TRBV4-2 to TRBJ2-5; 7 positions agree with TRBD1. The V and J ends lost 3 bases and 4 bases, in that order; junction bases with no gene match: 8. Germline V gene data show CDR1 as LGHNA and CDR2 as YNFKEQ. This CDR3 spans 15 amino acids. The CDR3: CASSQQQGLGETQYF. The DNA for the CDR3 is TGTGCCAGCAGCCAGCAACAGGGGTTGGGAGAGACCCAGTACTTC.

The V and J genes are TRBV6-6 and TRBJ2-7; D unclear. Germline V CDR1 and CDR2: MNHNY, SVGAGI (reference sequence). V was shortened by 7 bases and J by 6 bases, with 16 bases between the two germline ends. CDR3 length equals 13 residues. This CDR3 reads CASTPRAEGEQYF. DNA for the CDR3: TGTGCCAGCACACCCCGAGCAGAAGGCGAGCAGTACTTC.

The rearrangement links TRBV4-2 to TRBJ2-7, with no clear D. Germline V gene lookup returns CDR1 LGHNA and CDR2 YNFKEQ. The V end was cut by 1 base, the J end by 2 bases, with 3 bases between. This CDR3 is built from 12 residues. In DNA form, the CDR3 reads TGTGCCAGCAGCCAAGCTCCCTACGAGCAGTACTTC. Protein sequence: CASSQAPYEQYF.

The genes are TRBV30 and TRBJ2-1; no firm D call. Trimming pared 5 bases from V and 4 bases from J, leaving 12 bases between. The CDR3 length is 13 residues. CDR1 GTSNPN and CDR2 SVGIG come from the germline V gene (reference sequence). The CDR3 here is CAWAGAPYNEQFF. CDR3 nucleotides: TGTGCCTGGGCAGGAGCCCCTTACAATGAGCAGTTCTTC. Based on the CDR3 plus reference TRBV30 and TRBJ2-1, the full variable domain is SQTIHQWPATLVQPVGSPLSLECTVEGTSNPNLYWYRQAAGRGLQLLFYSVGIGQISSEVPQNLSASRPQDRQFILSSKKLLLSDSGFYLCAWAGAPYNEQFFGPGTRLTVL.

The rearrangement uses TRBV6-5 and TRBJ2-2; tentative D call: TRBD1 (6 bases). The V gene lost 0 bases and the J gene lost 1 base, with 9 bases spanning the gap. This CDR3 is 16 amino acids long. Germline assignment: CDR1 MNHEY and CDR2 SVGAGI. CDR3 amino acids: CASSYSGTLNTGELFF. The CDR3 bases are TGTGCCAGCAGTTACTCCGGGACACTGAACACCGGGGAGCTGTTTTTT.